Each of the 3 T cell receptor beta chains below was sequenced from the same sample in a study of cytomegalovirus exposure and HLA in healthy donors. The PCR made use of 60 Vbeta and 13 Jbeta primers. Clones were sequenced by immunoSEQ multiplex PCR, and TCRdb holds only the in-frame ones, with some missing. The table records around 130,000 clones, approximately 84% of them present only once. Specimen: PBMCs. These receptors were taken from a boy aged 2 to 10 in good health and CMV-seronegative.

The chain is built from TRBV2 and TRBJ2-1; D remains ambiguous. V was cut by 2 bases and J by 0 bases, with 8 bases left in between. The CDR3 is 15 residues long. Looked up from germline, CDR1 is SNHLY and CDR2 is FYNNEI. CDR3 loop: CASSEWSSSYNEQFF. The DNA for the CDR3 is TGTGCCAGCAGTGAATGGAGTAGCTCCTACAATGAGCAGTTCTTC.

This chain uses TRBV19 with TRBJ2-2; tentative D call: TRBD2 (5 bases). The V end lost 4 bases, the J end lost 7 bases, and 13 bases lay between the germline ends. CDR3 length: 14 amino acids. Per the germline V gene, CDR1 is LNHDA and CDR2 is SQIVND (reference sequence). The CDR3 DNA follows: TGTGCCAGTAGTAGTACTGGCCGGGGCGGGGAGCTGTTTTTT. It specifies CASSSTGRGGELFF.

V usage is TRBV4-2 and J usage is TRBJ2-5; TRBD2 matches at 12 bases. Germline V gene sequence: CDR1 LGHNA, CDR2 YNFKEQ. V lost 3 bases to trimming and J lost 5 bases; unmatched junction nucleotides: 4. There are 15 residues in the CDR3. In nucleotides, the CDR3 is TGTGCCAGCAGCCAGGCTAGCGGGGGGGCGGAGACCCAGTACTTC. Its translation is CASSQASGGAETQYF.